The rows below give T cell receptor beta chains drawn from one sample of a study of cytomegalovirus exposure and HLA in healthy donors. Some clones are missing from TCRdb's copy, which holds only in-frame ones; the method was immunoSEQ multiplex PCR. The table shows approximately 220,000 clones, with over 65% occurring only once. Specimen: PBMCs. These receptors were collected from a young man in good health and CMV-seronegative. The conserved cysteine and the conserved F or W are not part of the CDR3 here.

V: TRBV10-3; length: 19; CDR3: AIRGLAGVKKLHPSYNEQF
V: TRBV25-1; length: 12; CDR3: ASSAAGEYNEQF
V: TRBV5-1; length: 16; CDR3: ASSLGGTGGSRNTEAF
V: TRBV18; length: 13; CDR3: ASSGTGTANSPLH
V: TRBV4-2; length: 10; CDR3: ASSQAGNGYT
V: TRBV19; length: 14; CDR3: ASSIGGTGEGNTIY
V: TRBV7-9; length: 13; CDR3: ASSRTGYMNTEAF
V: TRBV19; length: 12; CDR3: ASGEQGGSYEQY
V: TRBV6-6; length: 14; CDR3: ASSYSPHLSYNEQF
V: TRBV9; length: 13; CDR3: ASSPVKGAYHEQY
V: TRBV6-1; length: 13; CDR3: ASSDNGGRGDTQY
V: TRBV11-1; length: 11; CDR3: ASSTRDRPEQF
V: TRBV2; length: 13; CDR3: ASSVRQGYNSPLH
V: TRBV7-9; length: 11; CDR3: ASSLAGAQPQH
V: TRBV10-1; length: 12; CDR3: ASSQGSSASEAF
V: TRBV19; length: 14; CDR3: ASSPTGTSGRARQF
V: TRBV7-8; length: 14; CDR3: ASSKAPRGRDQPQH
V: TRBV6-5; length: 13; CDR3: ASSYGGGVKDTQY
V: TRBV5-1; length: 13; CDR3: ASSLGRGAIYEQY
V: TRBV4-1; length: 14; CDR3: ASSPRAGENTGELF
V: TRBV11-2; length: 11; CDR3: ASSFKRNTEAF
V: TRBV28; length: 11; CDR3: ASSFVYSYEQY
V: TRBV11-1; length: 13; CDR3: ASSRRTGVHYGYT
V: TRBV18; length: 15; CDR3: ASSPPGTGGWDTEAF
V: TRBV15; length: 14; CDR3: ATSRDGTGGDEKLF
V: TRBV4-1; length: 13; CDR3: ASSQARGLAREQY
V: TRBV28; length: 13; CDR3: ASSHNGGGTGELF
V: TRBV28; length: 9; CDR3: ASTKSELQY
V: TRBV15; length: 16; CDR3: ATSRDLRNRGWSGELF
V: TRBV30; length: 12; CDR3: AWSVGQRYNEQF
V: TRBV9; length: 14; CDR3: ASSVGWTSGDHEQY
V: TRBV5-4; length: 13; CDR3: ASSGGTSGYYEQY
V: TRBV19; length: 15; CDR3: ASSIDPAGTTAHIQY
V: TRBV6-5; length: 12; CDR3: ASRRQDSNQPQH
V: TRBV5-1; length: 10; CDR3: ASSLNTGELF
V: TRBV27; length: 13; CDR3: ASSLIGGAAYEQY
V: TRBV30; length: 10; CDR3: ASLTGMETQY
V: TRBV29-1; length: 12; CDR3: SVDGQGMLYGYT
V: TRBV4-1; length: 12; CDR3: ASSLTGGTDTQY
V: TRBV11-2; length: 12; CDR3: ASSLRQGLGEQY